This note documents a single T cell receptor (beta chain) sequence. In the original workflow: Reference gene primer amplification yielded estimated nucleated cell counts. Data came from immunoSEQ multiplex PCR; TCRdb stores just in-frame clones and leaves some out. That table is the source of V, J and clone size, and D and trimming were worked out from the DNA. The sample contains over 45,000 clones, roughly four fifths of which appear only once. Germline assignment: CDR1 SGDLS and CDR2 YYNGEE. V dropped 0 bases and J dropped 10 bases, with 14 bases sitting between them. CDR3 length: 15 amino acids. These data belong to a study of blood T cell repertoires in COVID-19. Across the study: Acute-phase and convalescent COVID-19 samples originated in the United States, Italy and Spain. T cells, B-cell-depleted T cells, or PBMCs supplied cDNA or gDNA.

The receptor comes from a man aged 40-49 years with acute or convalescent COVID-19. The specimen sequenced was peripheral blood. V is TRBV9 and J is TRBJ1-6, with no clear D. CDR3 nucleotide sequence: TGTGCCAGCAGCGTAGCTTGGGGAGGACGGTCACCCCTCCACTTT. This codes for CASSVAWGGRSPLHF.